The present T cell receptor beta chain was sequenced within a study of shared clonotypes between healthy human individuals. Study background: CD4 naive cells filled three plates per donor, CD4 memory three, CD8 naive two and CD8 memory one.

Assay: immunoSEQ multiplex PCR; the TCRdb copy retains only in-frame clones and omits some. This repertoire shows about 2.3 million clones, just under 95% found once; its top ten account for roughly 0.34%. This clone has a single count. Specimen: naive CD4+ T cells from PBMCs. This sample's subset: CD45RA+ positively selected. The receptor was derived from a man between 18 and 35 years old in good health. Some clones in this sample may be carry-over from other donors' samples.

The CDR3 bases are TGTGCCAGCAGCGGAAGGACAGCTAATGAAAAACTGTTTTTT. This gives the protein CASSGRTANEKLFF. J is TRBJ1-4 and V is TRBV2, with D tentatively TRBD1 (6 bases). This CDR3 is built from 14 residues. Germline V gene sequence: CDR1 SNHLY, CDR2 FYNNEI. V dropped 6 bases and J dropped 3 bases, with 11 bases sitting between them. The entire variable domain, with the rest obtained from reference TRBV2 and TRBJ1-4, is as follows: EPEVTQTPSHQVTQMGQEVILRCVPISNHLYFYWYRQILGQKVEFLVSFYNNEISEKSEIFDDQFSVERPDGSNFTLKIRSTKLEDSAMYFCASSGRTANEKLFFGSGTQLSVL.